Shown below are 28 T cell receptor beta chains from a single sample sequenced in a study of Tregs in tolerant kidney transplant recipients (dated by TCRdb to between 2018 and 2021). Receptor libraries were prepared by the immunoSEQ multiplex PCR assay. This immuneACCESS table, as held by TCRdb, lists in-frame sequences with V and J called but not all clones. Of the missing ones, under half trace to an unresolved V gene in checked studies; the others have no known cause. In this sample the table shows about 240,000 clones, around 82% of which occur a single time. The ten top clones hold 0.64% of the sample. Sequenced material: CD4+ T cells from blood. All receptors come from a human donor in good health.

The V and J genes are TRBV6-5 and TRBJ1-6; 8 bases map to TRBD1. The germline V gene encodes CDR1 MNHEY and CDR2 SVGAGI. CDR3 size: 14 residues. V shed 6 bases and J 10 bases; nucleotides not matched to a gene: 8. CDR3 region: CASRLQGAHSPLHF. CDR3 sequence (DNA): TGTGCCAGCAGACTTCAGGGGGCTCACTCACCCCTCCACTTT.

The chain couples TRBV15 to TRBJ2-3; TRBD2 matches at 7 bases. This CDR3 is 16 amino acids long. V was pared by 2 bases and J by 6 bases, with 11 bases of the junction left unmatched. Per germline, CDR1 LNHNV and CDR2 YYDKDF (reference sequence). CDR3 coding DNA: TGTGCCACCAGCAGAATCAAAGCGGGATCGTCTGATACGCAGTATTTT. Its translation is CATSRIKAGSSDTQYF.

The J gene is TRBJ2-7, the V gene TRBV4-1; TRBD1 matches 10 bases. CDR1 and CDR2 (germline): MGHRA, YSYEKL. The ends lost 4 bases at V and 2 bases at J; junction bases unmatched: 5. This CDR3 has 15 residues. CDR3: CASSLNGQGAYEQYF. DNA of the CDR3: TGCGCCAGCAGCCTCAACGGACAGGGGGCCTACGAGCAGTACTTC.

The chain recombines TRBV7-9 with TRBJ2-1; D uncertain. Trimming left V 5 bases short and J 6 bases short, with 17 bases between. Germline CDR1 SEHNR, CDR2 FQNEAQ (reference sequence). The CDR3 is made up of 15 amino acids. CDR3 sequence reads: CASSPDARPSNEQFF. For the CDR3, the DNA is TGTGCCAGCAGCCCGGACGCGAGGCCGAGCAATGAGCAGTTCTTC.

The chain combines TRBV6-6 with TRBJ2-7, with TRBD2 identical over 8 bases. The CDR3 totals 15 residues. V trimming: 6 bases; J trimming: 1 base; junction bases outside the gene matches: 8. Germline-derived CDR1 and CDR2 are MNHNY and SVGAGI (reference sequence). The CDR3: CASSPHGRESYEQYF. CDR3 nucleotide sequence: TGTGCCAGCAGCCCTCACGGGAGGGAATCCTACGAGCAGTACTTC.

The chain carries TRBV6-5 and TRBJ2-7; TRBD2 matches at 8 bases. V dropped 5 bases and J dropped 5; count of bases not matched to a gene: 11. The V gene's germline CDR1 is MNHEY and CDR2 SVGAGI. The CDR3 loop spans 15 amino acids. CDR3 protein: CASSAPIGLAHEQYF. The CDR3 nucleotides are TGTGCCAGCAGTGCTCCCATCGGACTAGCCCACGAGCAGTACTTC.

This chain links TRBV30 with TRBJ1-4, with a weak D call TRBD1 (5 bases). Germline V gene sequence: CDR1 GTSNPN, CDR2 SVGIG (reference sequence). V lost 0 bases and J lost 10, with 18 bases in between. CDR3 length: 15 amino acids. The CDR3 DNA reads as TGTGCCTGGAGTGTACAGATAAGGCAGGGTGGAAAACTGTTTTTT. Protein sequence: CAWSVQIRQGGKLFF.

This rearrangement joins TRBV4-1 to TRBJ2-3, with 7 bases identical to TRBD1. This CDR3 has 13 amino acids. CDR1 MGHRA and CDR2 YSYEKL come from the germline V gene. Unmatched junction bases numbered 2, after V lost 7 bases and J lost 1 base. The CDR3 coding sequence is TGCGCCAGCACGGGACAGCGCACAGATACGCAGTATTTT. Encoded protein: CASTGQRTDTQYF.

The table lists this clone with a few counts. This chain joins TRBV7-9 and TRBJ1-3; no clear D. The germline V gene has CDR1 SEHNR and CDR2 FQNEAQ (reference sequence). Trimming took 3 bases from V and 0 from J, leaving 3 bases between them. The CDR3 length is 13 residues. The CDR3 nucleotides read TGTGCCAGCAGCTTGAACTCTGGAAACACCATATATTTT. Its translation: CASSLNSGNTIYF.

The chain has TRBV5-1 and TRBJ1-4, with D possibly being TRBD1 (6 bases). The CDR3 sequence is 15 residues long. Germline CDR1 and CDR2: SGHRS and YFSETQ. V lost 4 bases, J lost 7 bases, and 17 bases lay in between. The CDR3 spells CASSQTQGGGEKLFF. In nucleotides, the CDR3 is TGCGCCAGCAGCCAAACACAGGGAGGGGGTGAAAAACTGTTTTTT. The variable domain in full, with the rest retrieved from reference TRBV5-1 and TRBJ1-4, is KAGVTQTPRYLIKTRGQQVTLSCSPISGHRSVSWYQQTPGQGLQFLFEYFSETQRNKGNFPGRFSGRQFSNSRSEMNVSTLELGDSALYLCASSQTQGGGEKLFFGSGTQLSVL.

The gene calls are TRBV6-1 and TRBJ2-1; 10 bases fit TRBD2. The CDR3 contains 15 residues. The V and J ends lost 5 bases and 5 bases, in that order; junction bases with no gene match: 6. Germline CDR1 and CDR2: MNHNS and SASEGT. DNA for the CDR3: TGTGCCAGCAGTTGGAGCGGGAGGGCCGACAATGAGCAGTTCTTC. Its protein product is CASSWSGRADNEQFF.

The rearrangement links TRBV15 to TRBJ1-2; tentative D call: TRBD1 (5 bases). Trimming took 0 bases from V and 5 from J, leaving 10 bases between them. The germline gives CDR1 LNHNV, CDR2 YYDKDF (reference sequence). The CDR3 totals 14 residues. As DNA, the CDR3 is TGTGCCACCAGCAGAGAGAGAGGGGCTTATGGCTACACCTTC. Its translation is CATSRERGAYGYTF.

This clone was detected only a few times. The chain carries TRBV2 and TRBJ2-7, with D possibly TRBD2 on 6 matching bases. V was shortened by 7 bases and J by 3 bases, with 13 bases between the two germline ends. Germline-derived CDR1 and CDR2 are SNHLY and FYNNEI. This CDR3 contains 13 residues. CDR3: CASTAGTYYEQYF. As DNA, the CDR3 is TGTGCCAGCACCGCAGGGACTTACTACGAGCAGTACTTC.

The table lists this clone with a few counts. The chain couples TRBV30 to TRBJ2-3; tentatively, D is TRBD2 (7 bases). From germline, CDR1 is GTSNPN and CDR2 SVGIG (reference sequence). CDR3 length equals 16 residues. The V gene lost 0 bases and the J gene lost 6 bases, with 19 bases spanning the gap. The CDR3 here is CAWSVGDTGGIDTQYF. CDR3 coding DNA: TGTGCCTGGAGTGTGGGGGATACGGGGGGCATTGATACGCAGTATTTT.

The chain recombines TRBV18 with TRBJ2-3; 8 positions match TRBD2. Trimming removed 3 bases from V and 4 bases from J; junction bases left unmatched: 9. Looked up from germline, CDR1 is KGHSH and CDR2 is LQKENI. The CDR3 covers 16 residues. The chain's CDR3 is CASSPSGRAVADTQYF. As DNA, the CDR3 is TGTGCCAGCTCACCCAGCGGGAGAGCTGTGGCAGATACGCAGTATTTT.

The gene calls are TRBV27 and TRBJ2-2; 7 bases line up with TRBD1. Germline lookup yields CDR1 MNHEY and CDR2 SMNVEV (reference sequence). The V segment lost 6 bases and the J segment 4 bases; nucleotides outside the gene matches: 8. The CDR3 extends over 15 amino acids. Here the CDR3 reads CASRLDRVGTGELFF. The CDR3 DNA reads TGTGCCAGCAGACTCGACAGGGTCGGCACCGGGGAGCTGTTTTTT.

The CDR3 loop reads CASSLWGSYEQYF. The CDR3 DNA follows: TGTGCCAGCAGCTTGTGGGGCTCCTACGAGCAGTACTTC. The chain carries TRBV7-9 and TRBJ2-7; D is unresolved. Per germline, CDR1 SEHNR and CDR2 FQNEAQ (reference sequence). Trimming took off 3 bases at V and 0 bases at J, with 6 bases between the two ends. The CDR3 covers 13 residues.

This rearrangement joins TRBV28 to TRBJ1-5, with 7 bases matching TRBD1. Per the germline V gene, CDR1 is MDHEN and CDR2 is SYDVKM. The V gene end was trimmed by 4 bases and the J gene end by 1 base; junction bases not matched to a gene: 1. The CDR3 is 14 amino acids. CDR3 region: CASSSGQSNQPQHF. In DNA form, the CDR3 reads TGTGCCAGCAGTTCGGGACAGAGCAATCAGCCCCAGCATTTT.

CDR3 nucleotides: TGTGCCAGCAGCTTAGGATTAGCGGGAGTCACAGATACGCAGTATTTT. It specifies CASSLGLAGVTDTQYF. This chain links TRBV7-6 with TRBJ2-3, with 9 bases fitting TRBD2. The CDR3 runs 16 residues. After removal of 1 base from V and 2 bases from J, the junction contained 4 bases not matched to a gene. CDR1 SGHVS and CDR2 FNYEAQ come from the germline V gene.

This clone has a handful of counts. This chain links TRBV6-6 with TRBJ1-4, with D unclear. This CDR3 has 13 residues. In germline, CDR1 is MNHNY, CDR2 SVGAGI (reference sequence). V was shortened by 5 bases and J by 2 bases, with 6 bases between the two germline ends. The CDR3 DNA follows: TGTGCCAGCAGTCACCAGACTAATGAAAAACTGTTTTTT. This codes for CASSHQTNEKLFF.

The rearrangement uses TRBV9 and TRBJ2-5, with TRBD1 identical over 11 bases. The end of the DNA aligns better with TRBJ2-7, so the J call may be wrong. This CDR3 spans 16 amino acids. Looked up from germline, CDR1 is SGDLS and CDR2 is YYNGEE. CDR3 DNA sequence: TGTGCCAGCAGCACCCTACCGGGACAGGGGGACCACGAGCAGTACTTC. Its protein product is CASSTLPGQGDHEQYF.

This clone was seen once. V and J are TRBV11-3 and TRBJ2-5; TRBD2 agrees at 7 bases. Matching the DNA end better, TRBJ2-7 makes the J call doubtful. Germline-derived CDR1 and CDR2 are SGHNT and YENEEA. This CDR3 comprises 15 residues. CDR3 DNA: TGTGCCAGCAGCTTAGTTCCGAGCGGGGAGGACGAGCAGTACTTC. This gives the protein CASSLVPSGEDEQYF.

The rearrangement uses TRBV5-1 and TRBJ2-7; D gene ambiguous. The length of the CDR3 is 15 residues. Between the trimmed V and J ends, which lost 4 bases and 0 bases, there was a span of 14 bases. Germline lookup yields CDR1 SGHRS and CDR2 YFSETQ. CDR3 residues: CASSPSQARSYEQYF. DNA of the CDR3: TGCGCCAGCAGCCCGTCGCAGGCCCGCTCCTACGAGCAGTACTTC.

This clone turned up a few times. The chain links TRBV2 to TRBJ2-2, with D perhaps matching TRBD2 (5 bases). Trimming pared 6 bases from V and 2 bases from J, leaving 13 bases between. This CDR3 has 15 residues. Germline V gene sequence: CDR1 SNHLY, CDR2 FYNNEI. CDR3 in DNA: TGTGCCAGCAGGGGAGCGGTTCTCAACACCGGGGAGCTGTTTTTT. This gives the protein CASRGAVLNTGELFF.

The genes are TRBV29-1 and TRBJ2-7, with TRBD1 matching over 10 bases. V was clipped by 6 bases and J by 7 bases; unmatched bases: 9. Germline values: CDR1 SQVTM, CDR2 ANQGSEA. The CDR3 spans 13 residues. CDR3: CSVGDRGPREQYF. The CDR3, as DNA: TGCAGCGTAGGGGACAGGGGCCCTCGGGAGCAGTACTTC.

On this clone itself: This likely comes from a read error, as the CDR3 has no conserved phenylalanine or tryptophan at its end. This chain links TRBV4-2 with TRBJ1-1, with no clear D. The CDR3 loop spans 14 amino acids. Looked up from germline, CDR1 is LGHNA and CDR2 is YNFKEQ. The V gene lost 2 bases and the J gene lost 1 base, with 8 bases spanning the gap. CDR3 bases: TGTGCCAGCAGCCAATCGGCAGGGAACACTGAAGCTTTCCTT. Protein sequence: CASSQSAGNTEAFL.

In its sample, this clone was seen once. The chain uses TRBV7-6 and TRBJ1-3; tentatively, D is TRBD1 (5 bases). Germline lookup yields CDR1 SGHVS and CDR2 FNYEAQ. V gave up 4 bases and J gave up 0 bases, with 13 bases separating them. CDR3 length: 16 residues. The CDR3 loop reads CASSSTGRDSGNTIYF. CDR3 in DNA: TGTGCCAGCAGCTCAACGGGACGGGACTCTGGAAACACCATATATTTT.

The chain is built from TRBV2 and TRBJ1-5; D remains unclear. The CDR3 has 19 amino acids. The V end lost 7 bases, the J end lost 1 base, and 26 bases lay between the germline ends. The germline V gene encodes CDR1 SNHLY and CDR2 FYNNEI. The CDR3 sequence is CASKSSGGVGGLSNQPQHF. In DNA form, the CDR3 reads TGTGCCAGCAAATCCTCCGGCGGAGTTGGCGGTTTAAGCAATCAGCCCCAGCATTTT.